This T cell receptor (beta chain) was found in a study of human T cells and chemical hapten exposure. Germline V gene sequence: CDR1 SQVTM, CDR2 ANQGSEA. The CDR3 runs to 14 residues. The junction had 4 bases not matched to a gene; V was cut back by 5 bases and J by 1 base. Time point defined: patch test 3, about 24 weeks after DPC sensitization. As for treatment: therapeutic diphenylcyclopropenone sensitization with weekly scalp DPC. TCRdb ran MiXCR on the RACE reads and lists one entry per CDR3 protein. The sample yields around 110,000 distinct CDR3 sequences, approximately 10% seen once. The sample was whole blood, taken in connection with sensitization to the hapten diphenylcyclopropenone (DPC). This sequence joins TRBV29-1 and TRBJ1-5, with 8 bases lining up with TRBD1. The TCR was taken from a woman in her fifties or sixties with alopecia areata. Some clones in this sample may be carry-over from other donors' samples. This chain's CDR3 is CSVTGGTSNQPQHF. The CDR3 DNA reads as TGCAGCGTTACAGGGGGGACGAGCAATCAGCCCCAGCATTTT.